Sequencing of this TCR gamma chain was carried out in a study of intestinal T cells in coeliac disease (dated by TCRdb to the early 2020s). Some background on the complete study: Coeliac patients were much younger than controls, with mean ages of around 15 versus 50 years in the TRG cohort. Duodenal biopsies from about 35 coeliac disease patients and about 20 non-coeliac controls made up a second, larger TCR-gamma (TRG) cohort. The TCR-delta (TRD) cohort included duodenal biopsies from some eleven coeliac disease patients and some eleven non-coeliac controls. Study-wide conclusions, independent of this receptor: A significant age difference was observed between coeliac and control groups, although significant classification was not yielded by an age-split analysis. FFPE-derived DNA was found to be relatively degraded, and loss of a proportion of TCR sequences in each sample was likely caused by this degradation. TRD kmer-based clustering correctly classified all 20 or so biopsies in training, with a reported leave-one-out accuracy of around 90%. TRG clustering correctly classified most of the 54 biopsies (around 94%), with a reported leave-one-out accuracy of approximately 90%. Repeated CDR3 amino acid sequences could not be distinguished from PCR duplicates.

The CDR3 sequence holds 14 residues, the cysteine and phenylalanine included. Only CDR3 DNA is held: 42 bases, read in frame from base 1. Regarding this clone: Its recognized antigen is unknown. TCRdb assigns this DNA the protein of a much larger clone, which departs from its translation at residue 11; this likely reflects a read error, and the protein shown comes from translating the DNA.

Libraries were made using multiplex PCR. The sequencer listed for this sample is Ion Torrent PGM. TRG repertoires were amplified from around 0.2 ug of biopsy DNA with the LymphoTrack kit, in which Illumina adapters are carried by the primers. TRG amplicons were cleaned up with AMPure XP beads, measured on a 2100 Bioanalyzer, and combined in equimolar amounts. An Ion PGM instrument was used to sequence the TRG libraries. For the original study's pipeline: FastX discarded any read in which over 10% of nucleotides had a quality score below the third quartile for that patient. IMGT/HighV-QUEST was used to align the reads, assigning V, D and J genes, identifying CDR3 regions and assessing functionality. Sequences were converted to amino acids, and every sequence predicted to be non-functional was removed. The CDR3s were broken into kmers both with and without positional annotation, PCA was run on the kmer frequencies, and the samples were clustered using every one of the 1023 combinations of PCs 1-10. Leave-one-out cross-validation was used to validate the classification, with parameters re-optimised on the remaining samples in each round. Shannon diversity was calculated using the vegan R package from repeated random subsamples equal to the lowest read count. Clones were re-identified by TCRdb from the public reads with CATT, and rows with the same DNA were merged. TCRdb's processing, not the authors', yielded these V and J calls. This sample comprises some 270 gamma-chain clones, around 50% of them detected only once. The ten most abundant clones make up less than 55% of the sample.

Genomic DNA was extracted with the QIAamp DNA FFPE tissue kit from ten 5-um FFPE scrolls per case. To test whether coeliac disease could be classified from the TCR repertoire, the study used duodenal biopsies that were formalin-fixed paraffin-embedded, fully anonymised, and surplus to diagnostic needs. The controls had upper endoscopy for reflux, dyspepsia or gastritis, and there was no clinical or histological suspicion of coeliac disease in any of the controls. Rearrangement joined TRGV10 to TRGJP1. TRGV10 is an ORF, and what it does is uncertain. This TCR came from a human donor who served as a control with a normal duodenal biopsy, not a healthy volunteer. The sample was a duodenal biopsy. The nucleotides read TGTGCTGCGTGGGATTATTTCACTGGTTGGTCCAAGATATTT. Its translation reads: CAAWDYFTGWSKIF.